These 25 T cell receptor beta chains came from one sample sequenced in a study of T-cell memory formation after mild COVID-19. TCRdb passed the 5' RACE reads through MiXCR, listing each CDR3 protein once. The sample lists about 250,000 distinct CDR3 sequences; approximately 15% were seen once. The sequencing input was PBMCs or a T cell subset sorted from them (not recorded which). The receptors come from an adult woman who had mild COVID-19 (a few samples of this study predate the infection). Cell type and time point are not known.

This clonotype was detected only a few times. This chain uses TRBV6-1 with TRBJ2-4; 7 positions agree with TRBD1. Per the germline V gene, CDR1 is MNHNS and CDR2 is SASEGT. Losses at the gene ends were 7 bases for V and 0 bases for J; bases not matched to a gene: 9. This CDR3 is built from 16 residues. The CDR3 protein is CASTAQGNVAKNIQYF. The CDR3 bases are TGTGCCAGCACCGCACAGGGGAACGTAGCCAAAAACATTCAGTACTTC.

The chain employs TRBV5-5 and TRBJ2-3; 14 nucleotides align to TRBD2. Losses at the gene ends were 0 bases for V and 4 bases for J; bases not matched to a gene: 1. This CDR3 is 16 amino acids long. Germline CDR1 reads SGHKS; CDR2 reads YYEKEE (reference sequence). CDR3 DNA: TGTGCCAGCAGCTTGGCGGGACTAGCGGGGGCAGATACGCAGTATTTT. It codes for CASSLAGLAGADTQYF.

This chain joins TRBV19 and TRBJ1-2, with unresolved D. V dropped 3 bases and J dropped 5 bases, with 7 bases sitting between them. CDR3 length: 12 residues. Germline V gives CDR1 LNHDA, CDR2 SQIVND (reference sequence). The CDR3: CASSIRSYGYTF. CDR3 DNA sequence: TGTGCCAGTAGTATCCGGTCGTATGGCTACACCTTC.

V and J are TRBV5-7 and TRBJ1-5, with D possibly TRBD1 on 5 matching bases. TRBV5-7 is labeled an ORF, and its function is uncertain. V lost 0 bases and J 5 bases, leaving 15 bases between the germline ends. This CDR3 is built from 16 residues. The CDR3 protein is CASSLAGSGRDQPQHF. The CDR3 DNA sequence: TGTGCCAGCAGCTTGGCGGGGTCAGGGCGGGATCAGCCCCAGCATTTT.

The V and J genes are TRBV4-3 and TRBJ2-7; D gene unclear. This CDR3 contains 15 residues. Germline CDR1 and CDR2: LGHNA and YSLEER. Trimming took off 1 base at V and 1 base at J, with 11 bases between the two ends. The CDR3 sequence: CASSQAVIGSYEQYF. The CDR3 DNA reads as TGCGCCAGCAGCCAAGCGGTGATAGGTTCCTACGAGCAGTACTTC.

This clonotype was seen more than once but under ten times. The gene calls are TRBV5-1 and TRBJ2-3; 8 positions match TRBD1. The CDR3 loop spans 17 amino acids. The V segment lost 0 bases and the J segment 3 bases; nucleotides outside the gene matches: 9. The germline V gene has CDR1 SGHRS and CDR2 YFSETQ. CDR3 protein: CASSLASTGASTDTQYF. Here the CDR3 DNA reads TGCGCCAGCAGCTTGGCCTCGACAGGGGCGAGTACAGATACGCAGTATTTT.

This clonotype was counted between two and nine times. The chain is built from TRBV10-3 and TRBJ1-4, with D possibly matching TRBD1 (6 bases). This CDR3 has 14 amino acids. V was trimmed by 3 bases and J by 5 bases, leaving 10 bases between them. Germline assignment: CDR1 ENHRY and CDR2 SYGVKD. The CDR3 loop reads CAISEGGTNEKLFF. The CDR3 DNA sequence: TGTGCCATCAGTGAAGGGGGGACGAATGAAAAACTGTTTTTT.

The chain employs TRBV11-2 and TRBJ1-2; D gene uncertain. This CDR3 has 15 residues. Germline-derived CDR1 and CDR2 are SGHAT and FQNNGV. V was clipped by 1 base and J by 5 bases, with 14 bases between them. The DNA of the CDR3 is TGTGCCAGCAGCTTAGTGGAGGACGGCGGGTATGGCTACACCTTC. Its protein is CASSLVEDGGYGYTF.

This chain joins TRBV6-5 and TRBJ1-5; 10 positions agree with TRBD1. Germline CDR1 and CDR2: MNHEY and SVGAGI. Losses at the gene ends were 5 bases for V and 5 bases for J; bases not matched to a gene: 3. This CDR3 has 14 residues. CDR3 residues: CASSRDRGDQPQHF. CDR3 in DNA: TGTGCCAGCAGTAGGGACAGGGGCGATCAGCCCCAGCATTTT.

The sample holds a few counts of this clonotype. The chain employs TRBV18 and TRBJ2-7, with a weak D call TRBD1 (6 bases). This CDR3 has 12 residues. CDR1 is KGHSH and CDR2 is LQKENI in the germline V gene. V was shortened by 6 bases and J by 6 bases, with 12 bases between the two germline ends. CDR3 nucleotide sequence: TGTGCCAGCTCCCCTGGGACAACCGAGCAGTACTTC. Translation: CASSPGTTEQYF.

The chain carries TRBV5-1 and TRBJ2-4; tentatively, D is TRBD1 (6 bases). The V gene lost 3 bases and the J gene lost 9 bases, with 16 bases spanning the gap. Germline loops: CDR1 SGHRS, CDR2 YFSETQ. There are 14 residues in the CDR3. This CDR3 is CASSSGQTRIIQYF. For the CDR3, the DNA is TGCGCCAGCAGCTCAGGACAGACCCGAATCATTCAGTACTTC.

This clonotype was counted a few times. The chain carries TRBV2 and TRBJ2-7; D gene unclear. The CDR3 contains 14 residues. Germline lookup yields CDR1 SNHLY and CDR2 FYNNEI. V was cut by 7 bases and J by 2 bases, with 15 bases left in between. The CDR3 bases are TGTGCCAGCACGGTAGAGAGTGGCCCCTACGAGCAGTACTTC. Amino acids: CASTVESGPYEQYF.

The CDR3 DNA is TGTGCCACCAGTGCATTCAGCACAGATACGCAGTATTTT. Translation: CATSAFSTDTQYF. The gene calls are TRBV24-1 and TRBJ2-3, with D hard to call. Between the trimmed V and J ends, which lost 5 bases and 0 bases, there was a span of 5 bases. CDR3 length: 13 residues. Germline V gives CDR1 KGHDR, CDR2 SFDVKD.

J is TRBJ2-1 and V is TRBV7-6; 14 positions agree with TRBD2. The CDR3 loop spans 16 amino acids. The V gene end was trimmed by 5 bases and the J gene end by 7 bases; junction bases not matched to a gene: 7. Germline V gene data show CDR1 as SGHVS and CDR2 as FNYEAQ. The CDR3 region is CASSPGTSGGNNEQFF. CDR3 nucleotides: TGTGCCAGCAGCCCAGGGACTAGCGGGGGTAATAATGAGCAGTTCTTC.

The CDR3 sequence is CSARVGAARKNFDEQFF. Here the CDR3 DNA reads TGCAGTGCTAGAGTAGGGGCAGCAAGAAAGAACTTCGATGAGCAGTTCTTC. The chain carries TRBV20-1 and TRBJ2-1, with TRBD1 as a possible D gene (5 bases). V was trimmed by 1 base and J by 8 bases, leaving 24 bases between them. The CDR3 length is 17 residues. The V gene's germline CDR1 is DFQATT and CDR2 SNEGSKA (reference sequence).

This chain connects TRBV2 to TRBJ2-3; D is possibly TRBD1 (5 bases). The CDR3 contains 13 residues. Trimming pared 6 bases from V and 3 bases from J, leaving 10 bases between. Germline CDR1 SNHLY, CDR2 FYNNEI. The CDR3: CASSTDRTDTQYF. CDR3 coding DNA: TGTGCCAGCAGCACAGACAGAACAGATACGCAGTATTTT.

The V gene is TRBV5-1, the J gene TRBJ2-4, with 8 bases identical to TRBD1. The CDR3 runs to 17 residues. From germline, CDR1 is SGHRS and CDR2 YFSETQ. V lost 4 bases, J lost 1 base, and 10 bases stayed unmatched. CDR3 bases: TGCGCCAGCAGCCTTCCGACAGGGGCCTGGGCCAAAAACATTCAGTACTTC. Its protein product is CASSLPTGAWAKNIQYF.

This clonotype was recorded many times. V and J are TRBV4-1 and TRBJ1-5; 8 bases line up with TRBD1. This CDR3 has 16 amino acids. After removal of 3 bases from V and 4 bases from J, the junction contained 8 bases not matched to a gene. Germline-derived CDR1 and CDR2 are MGHRA and YSYEKL. CDR3 nucleotides: TGCGCCAGCAGCCACCAAGGACAGGGAAGTAATCAGCCCCAGCATTTT. Encoded protein: CASSHQGQGSNQPQHF.

The chain joins TRBV7-2 to TRBJ2-5; TRBD1 agrees at 10 bases. V lost 5 bases and J lost 4; bases outside the gene matches: 7. The germline CDR1 and CDR2 sequences are SGHTA and FQGNSA. This CDR3 has 15 amino acids. The CDR3 DNA is TGTGCCAGCAGCCGTGGGACAGGGGATTTAGAGACCCAGTACTTC. Translation: CASSRGTGDLETQYF.

This clonotype was observed a handful of times. V gene TRBV4-2 combines with J gene TRBJ1-2; the match to TRBD1 covers 12 bases. This CDR3 region has 17 residues. The germline CDR1 and CDR2 sequences are LGHNA and YNFKEQ. The V gene end was trimmed by 8 bases and the J gene end by 4 bases; junction bases not matched to a gene: 14. The CDR3 sequence is CASRGLGQGASGYGYTF. The DNA for the CDR3 is TGTGCCAGCCGCGGATTGGGACAGGGGGCGTCTGGCTATGGCTACACCTTC.

V and J are TRBV20-1 and TRBJ2-1; 13 nucleotides agree with TRBD2. CDR3 length: 17 residues. Germline CDR1 is DFQATT and CDR2 is SNEGSKA (reference sequence). V was clipped by 4 bases and J by 3 bases; unmatched bases: 9. CDR3 sequence: CSATTSGRAAYYNEQFF. CDR3 nucleotide sequence: TGCAGTGCTACTACTAGCGGGAGGGCCGCCTACTACAATGAGCAGTTCTTC.

This clonotype has ten or more counts. The CDR3 loop is CASSLQRTEAFF. The CDR3 bases are TGTGCCAGCAGTTTGCAGAGGACTGAAGCTTTCTTT. This chain links TRBV6-1 with TRBJ1-1; no clear D gene. V was shortened by 5 bases and J by 5 bases, with 9 bases between the two germline ends. The CDR3 is made up of 12 amino acids. Germline CDR1 reads MNHNS; CDR2 reads SASEGT.

A few counts support this clonotype. The V and J genes are TRBV20-1 and TRBJ2-4, with 14 bases fitting TRBD2. The CDR3 is 18 residues long. CDR1 is DFQATT and CDR2 is SNEGSKA in the germline V gene (reference sequence). The V and J ends lost 4 bases and 0 bases, in that order; junction bases with no gene match: 8. The CDR3 loop is CSATGLAGGPLAKNIQYF. CDR3 DNA: TGCAGTGCTACCGGACTAGCGGGAGGCCCCTTAGCCAAAAACATTCAGTACTTC.

V usage is TRBV19 and J usage is TRBJ1-1, with 10 bases identical to TRBD1. The V gene's germline CDR1 is LNHDA and CDR2 SQIVND (reference sequence). The V and J ends lost 4 bases and 8 bases, in that order; junction bases with no gene match: 13. The CDR3 has 16 amino acids. DNA for the CDR3: TGTGCCAGTAGTAGCCGAAGTGTCGGACAGGGGGTAGAAGCTTTCTTT. It specifies CASSSRSVGQGVEAFF.

This clonotype was observed a handful of times. This sequence joins TRBV7-3 and TRBJ1-4; D gene uncertain. The CDR3 totals 15 residues. Trimming stripped 1 base from V and 8 bases from J, with 14 bases between. From germline, CDR1 is SGHTA and CDR2 FQGTGA. CDR3 region: CASSLNGLQGEKLFF. CDR3 nucleotide sequence: TGTGCCAGCAGCTTAAATGGGCTCCAAGGGGAAAAACTGTTTTTT.